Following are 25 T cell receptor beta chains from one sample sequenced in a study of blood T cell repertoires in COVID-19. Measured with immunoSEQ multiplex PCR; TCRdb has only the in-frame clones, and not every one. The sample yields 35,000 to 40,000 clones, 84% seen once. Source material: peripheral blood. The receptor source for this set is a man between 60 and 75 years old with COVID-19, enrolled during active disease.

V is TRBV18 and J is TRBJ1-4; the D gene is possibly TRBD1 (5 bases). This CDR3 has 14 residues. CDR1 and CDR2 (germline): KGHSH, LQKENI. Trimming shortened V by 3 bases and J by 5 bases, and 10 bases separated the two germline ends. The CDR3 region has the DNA TGTGCCAGCTCACCGGGGCAGGCGAATGAAAAACTGTTTTTT. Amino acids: CASSPGQANEKLFF.

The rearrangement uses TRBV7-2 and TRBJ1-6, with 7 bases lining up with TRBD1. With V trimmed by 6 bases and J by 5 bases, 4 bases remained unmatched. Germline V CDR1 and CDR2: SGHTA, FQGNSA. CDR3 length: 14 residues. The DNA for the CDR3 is TGTGCCAGCAGGAGAGGGACAGATAATTCACCCCTCCACTTT. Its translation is CASRRGTDNSPLHF.

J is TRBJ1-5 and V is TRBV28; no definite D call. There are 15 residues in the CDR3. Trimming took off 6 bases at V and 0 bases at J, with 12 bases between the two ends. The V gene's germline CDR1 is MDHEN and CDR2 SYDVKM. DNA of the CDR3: TGTGCCAGCAGATCCTACAGAAATAGCAATCAGCCCCAGCATTTT. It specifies CASRSYRNSNQPQHF. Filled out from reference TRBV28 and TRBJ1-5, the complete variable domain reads DVKVTQSSRYLVKRTGEKVFLECVQDMDHENMFWYRQDPGLGLRLIYFSYDVKMKEKGDIPEGYSVSREKKERFSLILESASTNQTSMYLCASRSYRNSNQPQHFGDGTRLSIL.

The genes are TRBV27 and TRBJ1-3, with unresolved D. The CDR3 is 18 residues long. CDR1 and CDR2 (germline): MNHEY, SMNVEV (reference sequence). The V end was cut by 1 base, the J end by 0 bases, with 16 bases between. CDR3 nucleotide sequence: TGTGCCAGCAGTTTATTTGCGGGCAGTGGGAGCTCTGGAAACACCATATATTTT. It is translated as CASSLFAGSGSSGNTIYF.

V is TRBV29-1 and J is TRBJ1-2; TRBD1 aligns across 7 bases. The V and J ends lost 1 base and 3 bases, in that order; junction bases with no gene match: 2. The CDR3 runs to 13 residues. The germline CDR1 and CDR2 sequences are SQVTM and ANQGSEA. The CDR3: CSVEAGGDYGYTF. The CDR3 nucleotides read TGCAGCGTTGAAGCAGGGGGTGACTATGGCTACACCTTC. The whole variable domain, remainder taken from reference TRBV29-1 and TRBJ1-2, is SAVISQKPSRDICQRGTSLTIQCQVDSQVTMMFWYRQQPGQSLTLIATANQGSEATYESGFVIDKFPISRPNLTFSTLTVSNMSPEDSSIYLCSVEAGGDYGYTFGSGTRLTVV.

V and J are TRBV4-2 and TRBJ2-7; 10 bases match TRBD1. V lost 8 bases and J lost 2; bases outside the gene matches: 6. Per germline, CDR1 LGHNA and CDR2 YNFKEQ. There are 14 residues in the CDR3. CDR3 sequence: CASRLGTGAYEQYF. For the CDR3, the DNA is TGTGCCAGCCGACTCGGGACAGGGGCCTACGAGCAGTACTTC.

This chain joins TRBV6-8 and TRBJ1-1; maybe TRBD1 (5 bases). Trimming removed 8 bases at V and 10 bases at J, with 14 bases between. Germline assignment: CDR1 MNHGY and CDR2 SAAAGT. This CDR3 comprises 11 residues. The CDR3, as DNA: TGTGCCAGCGTCTTTCCTGGGGCAGCTTTCTTT. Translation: CASVFPGAAFF.

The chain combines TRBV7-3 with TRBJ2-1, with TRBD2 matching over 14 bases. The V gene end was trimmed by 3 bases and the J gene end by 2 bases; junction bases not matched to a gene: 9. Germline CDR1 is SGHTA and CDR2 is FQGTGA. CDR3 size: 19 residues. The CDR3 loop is CASSLSGTSGRAPYNEQFF. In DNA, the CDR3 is TGTGCCAGCAGCTTGTCCGGGACTAGCGGGAGAGCCCCCTACAATGAGCAGTTCTTC.

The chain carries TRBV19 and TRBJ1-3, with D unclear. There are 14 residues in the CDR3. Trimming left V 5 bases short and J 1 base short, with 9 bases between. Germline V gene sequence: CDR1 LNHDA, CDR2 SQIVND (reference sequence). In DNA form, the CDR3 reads TGTGCCAGTAGTTCCGTCGGGTCTGGAAACACCATATATTTT. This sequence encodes CASSSVGSGNTIYF.

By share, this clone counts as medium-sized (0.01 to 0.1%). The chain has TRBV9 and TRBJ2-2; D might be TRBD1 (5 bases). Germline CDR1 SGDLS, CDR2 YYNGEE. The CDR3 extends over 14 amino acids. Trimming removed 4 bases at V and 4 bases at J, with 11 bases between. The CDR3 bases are TGTGCCAGCAGCCGACAGAAGGCCACCGGGGAGCTGTTTTTT. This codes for CASSRQKATGELFF.

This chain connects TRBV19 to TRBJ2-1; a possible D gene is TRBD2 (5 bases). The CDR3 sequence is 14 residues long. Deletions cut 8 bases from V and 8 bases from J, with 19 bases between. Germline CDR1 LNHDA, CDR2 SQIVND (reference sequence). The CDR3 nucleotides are TGTGCCAGTCAGCCCGGGCTACTAGGGCATGAGCAGTTCTTC. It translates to CASQPGLLGHEQFF.

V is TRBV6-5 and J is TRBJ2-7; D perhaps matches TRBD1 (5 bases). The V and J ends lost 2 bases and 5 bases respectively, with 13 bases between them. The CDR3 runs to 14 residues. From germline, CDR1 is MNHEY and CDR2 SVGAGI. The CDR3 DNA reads TGTGCCAGCAGTTACGAAAGGGGCCTCCACGAGCAGTACTTC. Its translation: CASSYERGLHEQYF.

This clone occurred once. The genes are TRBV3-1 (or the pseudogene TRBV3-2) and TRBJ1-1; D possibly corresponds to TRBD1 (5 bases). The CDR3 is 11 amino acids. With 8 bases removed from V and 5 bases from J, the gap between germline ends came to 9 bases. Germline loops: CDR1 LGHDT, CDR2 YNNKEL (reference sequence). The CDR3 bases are TGTGCCAGCGGGGGGAATACTGAAGCTTTCTTT. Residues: CASGGNTEAFF.

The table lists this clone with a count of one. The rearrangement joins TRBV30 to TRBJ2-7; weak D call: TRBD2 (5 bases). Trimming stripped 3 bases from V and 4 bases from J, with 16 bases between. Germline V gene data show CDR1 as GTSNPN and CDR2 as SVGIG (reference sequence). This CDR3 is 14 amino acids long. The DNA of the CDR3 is TGTGCCTGGAGCCTCGTCTGGAGGAGTTACGAGCAGTACTTC. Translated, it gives CAWSLVWRSYEQYF.

CDR3 sequence (DNA): TGCGCCAGCAGCCTACAGGGGGCCAACTATGGCTACACCTTC. Residues: CASSLQGANYGYTF. This chain uses TRBV5-1 with TRBJ1-2; 9 bases are a match to TRBD1. This CDR3 is 14 amino acids long. V shed 4 bases, J shed 2 bases, and the junction held 3 bases outside the gene matches. Germline assignment: CDR1 SGHRS and CDR2 YFSETQ.

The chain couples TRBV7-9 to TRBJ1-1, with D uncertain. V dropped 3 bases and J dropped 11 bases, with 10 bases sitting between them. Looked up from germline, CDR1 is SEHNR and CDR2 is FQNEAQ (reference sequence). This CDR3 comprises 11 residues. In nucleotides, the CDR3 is TGTGCCAGCAGCTTCGGGGAGAAGGCTTTCTTT. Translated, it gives CASSFGEKAFF.

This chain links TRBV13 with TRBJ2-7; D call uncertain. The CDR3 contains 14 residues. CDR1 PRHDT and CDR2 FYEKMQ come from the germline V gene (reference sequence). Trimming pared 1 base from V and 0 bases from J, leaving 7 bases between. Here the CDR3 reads CASSLAGPSYEQYF. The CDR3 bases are TGTGCCAGCAGCTTAGCGGGTCCCTCCTACGAGCAGTACTTC.

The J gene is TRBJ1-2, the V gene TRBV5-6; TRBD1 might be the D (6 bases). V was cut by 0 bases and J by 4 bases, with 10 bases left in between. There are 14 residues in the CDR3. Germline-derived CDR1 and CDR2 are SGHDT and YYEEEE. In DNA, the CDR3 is TGTGCCAGCAGCTTGGAACAGGGCCTCTATGGCTACACCTTC. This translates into CASSLEQGLYGYTF.

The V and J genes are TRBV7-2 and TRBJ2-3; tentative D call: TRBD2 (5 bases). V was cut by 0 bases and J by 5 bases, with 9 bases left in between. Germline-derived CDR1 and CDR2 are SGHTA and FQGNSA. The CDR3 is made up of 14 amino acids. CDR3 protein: CASSLALGVDTQYF. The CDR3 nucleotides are TGTGCCAGCAGCTTAGCGCTCGGGGTAGATACGCAGTATTTT.

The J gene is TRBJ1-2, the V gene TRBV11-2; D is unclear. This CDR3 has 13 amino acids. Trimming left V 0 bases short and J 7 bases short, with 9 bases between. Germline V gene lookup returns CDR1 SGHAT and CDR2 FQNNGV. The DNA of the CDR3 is TGTGCCAGCAGCTTAGATGCCCGGTCTGGCTACACCTTC. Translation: CASSLDARSGYTF.

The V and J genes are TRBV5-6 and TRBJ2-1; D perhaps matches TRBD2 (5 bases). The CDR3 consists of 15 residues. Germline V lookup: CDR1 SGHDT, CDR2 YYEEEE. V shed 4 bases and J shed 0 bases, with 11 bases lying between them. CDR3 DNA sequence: TGTGCCAGCAGCCGAGGTGGGAGCTCCTACAATGAGCAGTTCTTC. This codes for CASSRGGSSYNEQFF.

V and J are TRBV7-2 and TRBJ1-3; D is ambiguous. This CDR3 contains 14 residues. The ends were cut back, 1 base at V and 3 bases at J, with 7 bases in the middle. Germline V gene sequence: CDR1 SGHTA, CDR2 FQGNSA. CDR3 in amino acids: CASSLGRRGNTIYF. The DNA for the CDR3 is TGTGCCAGCAGCTTAGGGAGGCGTGGAAACACCATATATTTT.

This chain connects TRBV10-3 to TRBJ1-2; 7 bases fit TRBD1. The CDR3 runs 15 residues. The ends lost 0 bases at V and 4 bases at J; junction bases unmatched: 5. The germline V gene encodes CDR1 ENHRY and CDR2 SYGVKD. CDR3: CAISESMGQIYGYTF. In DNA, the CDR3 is TGTGCCATCAGTGAGTCGATGGGACAGATCTATGGCTACACCTTC.

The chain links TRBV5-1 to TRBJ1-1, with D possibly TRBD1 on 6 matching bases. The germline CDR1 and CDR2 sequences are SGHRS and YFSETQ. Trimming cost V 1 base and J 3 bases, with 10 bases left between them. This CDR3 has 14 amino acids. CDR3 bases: TGCGCCAGCAGCTTGAGGGGGAGGGACACTGAAGCTTTCTTT. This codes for CASSLRGRDTEAFF.

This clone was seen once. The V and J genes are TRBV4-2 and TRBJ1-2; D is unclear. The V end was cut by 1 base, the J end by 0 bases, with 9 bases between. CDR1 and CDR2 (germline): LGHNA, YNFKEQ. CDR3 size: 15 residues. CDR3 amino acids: CASSQVTPSNYGYTF. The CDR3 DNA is TGTGCCAGCAGCCAAGTTACTCCTTCTAACTATGGCTACACCTTC.